A selection of T cell receptor beta chains follows, all from one sample in a study of tumor-infiltrating lymphocytes in primary liver carcinoma. Using its own MiXCR run on the multiplex PCR reads, TCRdb lists one record per CDR3 protein. In the table there are about 99,000 distinct CDR3 sequences, around two thirds of which are singletons. The sequenced sample consisted of liver tumor tissue from sampling region 5. The receptors shown here come from an older woman with primary liver carcinoma and hepatitis B virus infection. Both conserved end residues are part of each CDR3. The D gene is left open where the match is weak. Size tells how often a clone was seen (once, few, many) or the class of an expanded clone, and some rows leave it out.

V: TRBV4-2; D: -; size: -; J: TRBJ2-2; DNA: TGTACCAGCAGCCGGGGGCGGGTGGTAATCGAGGAGCTGTTTTTT; CDR3: CTSSRGRVVIEELFF
V: TRBV24-1; D: -; size: -; J: TRBJ2-5; DNA: TGTGCCACCAGTGATTTCGGGCCCTCAGGCTTCGAGACCCAGTACTTC; CDR3: CATSDFGPSGFETQYF
V: TRBV6-6; D: TRBD1; size: -; J: TRBJ1-1; DNA: TGTGCCAGCAGTTACCTGGAGACAGGGTCTTGGGGCACTGAAACTTTCTTT; CDR3: CASSYLETGSWGTETFF
V: TRBV5-1; D: TRBD2; size: few; J: TRBJ2-1; DNA: TGCGCCAGCAGCTTGGACCCCTGCGGGAGGGCCAATGAGCAGTTCTTC; CDR3: CASSLDPCGRANEQFF
V: TRBV14; D: -; size: once; J: TRBJ1-1; DNA: TGTGCCAGCGGCCTTACCGCGGGGACTGAAGTCTTCTTT; CDR3: CASGLTAGTEVFF
V: TRBV29-1; D: TRBD2; size: once; J: TRBJ2-2; DNA: TGCGGCGTCCGGACTAGCGGGACCAAAACCGGTGAGCTGTTTTTT; CDR3: CGVRTSGTKTGELFF
V: TRBV29-1; D: -; size: medium-sized; J: TRBJ2-5; DNA: TGCAGCATCTTCAGATCGGGCTTGGAGACCCAGTACTTC; CDR3: CSIFRSGLETQYF
V: TRBV11-2; D: -; size: -; J: TRBJ2-5; DNA: TGTGCCAGTAGCACCGGGACTGGCAAGACCCAGTACTTC; CDR3: CASSTGTGKTQYF
V: TRBV11-3; D: TRBD1; size: -; J: TRBJ1-1; DNA: TGTGCCAGCAGCTCAGCCCCCGGTTACGCTCAGGGGGGAACTTTCTTT; CDR3: CASSSAPGYAQGGTFF
V: TRBV12-3/TRBV12-4; D: -; size: -; J: TRBJ1-6; DNA: TGTGCCAGCAGTTCGAGGGGGGGTCCATCCCTCCACTTT; CDR3: CASSSRGGPSLHF
V: TRBV11-2; D: TRBD2; size: -; J: TRBJ2-1; DNA: TGTGCCAACAGCTTAGGACTAGCAGAGTACAATGAGCAGTTCTTC; CDR3: CANSLGLAEYNEQFF
V: TRBV4-2; D: -; size: -; J: TRBJ1-2; DNA: TGTACCAGCAGCCAAGGAGAGACAGCCAACTATGGTTACACCTTC; CDR3: CTSSQGETANYGYTF
V: TRBV5-1; D: -; size: many; J: TRBJ1-4; DNA: TGCGCCAGCAGCCCCCACCCGGAGGGCCTTAATGAAAAACTGTTTTTT; CDR3: CASSPHPEGLNEKLFF